This T cell receptor (beta chain) appears in the sequencing data of a study of technical replicates of blood from a handful of donors (dated 2017 in TCRdb). Library preparation used the immunoSEQ multiplex PCR assay. TCRdb carries this immuneACCESS record with in-frame sequences only. Its versions omit some clonotypes, under half of them owing to an unresolved V gene in the studies checked, with the rest unexplained. This sample comprises 55,000 to 65,000 clones, 93% of them detected only once. The ten largest clones capture about 3.9% of the sample. As for this clone: Its binding antigen is unknown. Qualities for individual bases were not recorded, and no much larger clone is one base off.

The sequenced sample consisted of PBMCs. The source of this sequence is a human donor in good health. Some clones in this sample may be carry-over from other donors' samples.

The sequenced DNA is TGTGCCAGCAGTGAACCCAGGACAGCGCCAAATGAAAAACTGTTTTTT. This sequence encodes CASSEPRTAPNEKLFF. This receptor chain uses TRBV6-1 and TRBJ1-4; TRBD1 is a possible D gene, resting on 6 matching bases. At the junction V is shortened by 2 bases and J by 5 bases, with 15 bases in between. The CDR3 numbers 16 residues from cysteine through phenylalanine. The CDR3 DNA has 48 bases and is translated from base 1. According to the germline V gene, CDR1 reads MNHNS and CDR2 reads SASEGT.